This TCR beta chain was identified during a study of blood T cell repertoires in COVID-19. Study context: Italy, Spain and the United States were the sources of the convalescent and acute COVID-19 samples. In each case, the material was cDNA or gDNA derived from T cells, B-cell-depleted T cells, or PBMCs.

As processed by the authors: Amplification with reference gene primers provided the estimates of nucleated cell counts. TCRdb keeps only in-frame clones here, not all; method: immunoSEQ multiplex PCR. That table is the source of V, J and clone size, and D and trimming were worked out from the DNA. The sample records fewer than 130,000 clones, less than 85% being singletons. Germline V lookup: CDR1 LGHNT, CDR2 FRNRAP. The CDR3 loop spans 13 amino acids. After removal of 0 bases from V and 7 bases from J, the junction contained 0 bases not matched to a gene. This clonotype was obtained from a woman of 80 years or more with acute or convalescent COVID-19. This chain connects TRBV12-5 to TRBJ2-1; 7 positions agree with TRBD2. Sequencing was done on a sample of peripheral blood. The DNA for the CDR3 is TGTGCTAGTGGTTTGGTGGGGGGGAATGAGCAGTTCTTC. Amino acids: CASGLVGGNEQFF.